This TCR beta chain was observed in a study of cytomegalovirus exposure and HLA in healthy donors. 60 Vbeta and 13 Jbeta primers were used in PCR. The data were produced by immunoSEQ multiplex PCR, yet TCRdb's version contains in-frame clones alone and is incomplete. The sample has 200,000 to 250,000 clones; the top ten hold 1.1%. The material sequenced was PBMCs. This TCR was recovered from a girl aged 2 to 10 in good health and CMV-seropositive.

The chain's CDR3 is CASSVSPNTGELFF. In nucleotides, the CDR3 is TGTGCCAGCAGCGTATCCCCTAACACCGGGGAGCTGTTTTTT. The chain employs TRBV9 and TRBJ2-2, with D unresolved. Germline CDR1 is SGDLS and CDR2 is YYNGEE. This CDR3 region has 14 residues. The V end lost 1 base, the J end lost 2 bases, and 6 bases lay between the germline ends.